This T cell receptor beta chain is drawn from a study of cytomegalovirus exposure and HLA in healthy donors. Nominally healthy donors provided the samples, though records likely missed some immune exposures. This CDR3 has 13 amino acids. The germline V gene has CDR1 MNHEY and CDR2 SMNVEV (reference sequence). Trimming shortened V by 6 bases and J by 4 bases, and 12 bases separated the two germline ends. Primers for the PCR totalled 60 Vbeta and 13 Jbeta. TCRdb keeps only in-frame clones here, not all; method: immunoSEQ multiplex PCR. The sample records some 130,000 clones, around 70% being singletons.

This clonotype was sampled from a man under 40 in good health and CMV-seronegative. Sequences were obtained from PBMCs. V and J are TRBV27 and TRBJ1-2; D possibly corresponds to TRBD1 (5 bases). The CDR3 protein is CASSRGGPYGYTF. For the CDR3, the DNA is TGTGCCAGCAGCCGGGGGGGTCCCTATGGCTACACCTTC.